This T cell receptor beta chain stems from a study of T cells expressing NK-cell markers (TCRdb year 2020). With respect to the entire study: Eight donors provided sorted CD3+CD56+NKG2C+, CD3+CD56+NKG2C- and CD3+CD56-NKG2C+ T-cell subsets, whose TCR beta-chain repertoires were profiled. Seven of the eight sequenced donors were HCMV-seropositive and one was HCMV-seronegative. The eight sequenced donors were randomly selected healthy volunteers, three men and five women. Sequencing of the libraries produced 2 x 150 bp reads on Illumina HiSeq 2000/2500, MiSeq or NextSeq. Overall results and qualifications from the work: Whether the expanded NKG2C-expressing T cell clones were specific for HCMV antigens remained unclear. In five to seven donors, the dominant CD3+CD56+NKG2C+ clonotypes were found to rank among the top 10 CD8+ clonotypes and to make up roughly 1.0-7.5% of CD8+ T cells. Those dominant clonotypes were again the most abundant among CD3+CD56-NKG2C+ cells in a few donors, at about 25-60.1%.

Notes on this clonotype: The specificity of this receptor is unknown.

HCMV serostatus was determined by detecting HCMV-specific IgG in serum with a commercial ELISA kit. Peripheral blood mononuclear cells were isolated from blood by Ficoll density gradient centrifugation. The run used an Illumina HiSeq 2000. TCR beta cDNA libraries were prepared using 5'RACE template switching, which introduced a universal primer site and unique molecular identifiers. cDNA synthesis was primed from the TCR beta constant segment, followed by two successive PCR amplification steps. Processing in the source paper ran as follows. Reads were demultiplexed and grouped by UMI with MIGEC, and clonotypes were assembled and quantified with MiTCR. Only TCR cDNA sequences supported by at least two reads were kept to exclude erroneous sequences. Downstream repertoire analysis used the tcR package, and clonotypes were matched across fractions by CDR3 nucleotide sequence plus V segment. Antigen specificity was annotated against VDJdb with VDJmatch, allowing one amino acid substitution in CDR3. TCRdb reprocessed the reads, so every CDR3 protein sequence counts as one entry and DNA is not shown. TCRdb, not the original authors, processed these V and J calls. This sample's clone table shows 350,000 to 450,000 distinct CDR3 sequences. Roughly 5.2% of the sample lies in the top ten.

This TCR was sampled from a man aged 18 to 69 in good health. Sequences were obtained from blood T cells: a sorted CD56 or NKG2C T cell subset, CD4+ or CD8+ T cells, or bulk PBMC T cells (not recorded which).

This receptor has the CDR3 CASSLMVGQGAYNEQFF. This chain is built from TRBV7-3 and TRBJ2-1; TCRdb returns TRBD1, unconfirmable since there is no DNA. Including the terminal cysteine and phenylalanine, the CDR3 comprises 17 residues. No nucleotide data were recorded. The CDR1 and CDR2 encoded by the germline V gene are SGHTA and FQGTGA.